This T cell receptor beta chain stems from a study of radiotherapy plus CTLA-4 blockade in lung cancer. A note on this clone: Other DNA sequences from this sample encode an identical CDR3 as well.

V lost 2 bases and J lost 8, with 10 bases in between. Germline V CDR1 and CDR2: MNHNS, SASEGT. This CDR3 region has 12 residues. Produced via immunoSEQ multiplex PCR; TCRdb's table is partial and in-frame only. Of around 99,000 clones listed, about 90% are singletons. The source was peripheral blood, collected from a patient treated with radiotherapy plus ipilimumab. The TCR was taken from a human donor with non-small cell lung cancer that progressed on radiotherapy plus ipilimumab. The genes are TRBV6-1 and TRBJ2-7; D call uncertain. CDR3 DNA: TGTGCCAGCAGTGAATGGCAGACGAAGCAGTACTTC. This gives the protein CASSEWQTKQYF.